The T cell receptor (beta chain) described here comes from a study of blood T cell repertoires in COVID-19. Germline CDR1 is SGHRS and CDR2 is YFSETQ. The V gene end was trimmed by 3 bases and the J gene end by 8 bases; junction bases not matched to a gene: 1. This CDR3 region has 12 residues. In the original processing: Nucleated cell counts were estimated from reference gene primer amplification. Clones were read by immunoSEQ multiplex PCR, and TCRdb kept only the in-frame ones, dropping some. V and J calls and clone size are as listed in that table; D and trimming were resolved from the DNA. The data show some 80,000 clones, approximately 85% seen once.

This receptor was obtained from a man in his 60s with COVID-19, enrolled during active disease. Material: peripheral blood. J is TRBJ2-1 and V is TRBV5-1; TRBD1 matches at 8 bases. The CDR3 bases are TGCGCCAGCAGCTGGGACAGGTATGAGCAGTTCTTC. This encodes CASSWDRYEQFF.